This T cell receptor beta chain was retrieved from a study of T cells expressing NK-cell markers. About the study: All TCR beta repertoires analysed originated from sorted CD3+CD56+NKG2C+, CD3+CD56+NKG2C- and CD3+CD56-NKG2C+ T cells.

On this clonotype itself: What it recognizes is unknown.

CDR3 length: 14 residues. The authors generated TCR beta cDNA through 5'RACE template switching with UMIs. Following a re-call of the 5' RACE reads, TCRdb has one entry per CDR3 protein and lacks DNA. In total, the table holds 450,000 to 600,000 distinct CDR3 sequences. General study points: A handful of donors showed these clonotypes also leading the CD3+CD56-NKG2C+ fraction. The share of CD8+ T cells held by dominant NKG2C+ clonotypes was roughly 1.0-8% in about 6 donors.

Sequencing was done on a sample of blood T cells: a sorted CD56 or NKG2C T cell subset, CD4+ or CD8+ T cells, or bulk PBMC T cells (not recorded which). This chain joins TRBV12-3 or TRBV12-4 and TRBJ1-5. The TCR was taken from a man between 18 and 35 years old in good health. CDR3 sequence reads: CASSLSQRQQPQHF.